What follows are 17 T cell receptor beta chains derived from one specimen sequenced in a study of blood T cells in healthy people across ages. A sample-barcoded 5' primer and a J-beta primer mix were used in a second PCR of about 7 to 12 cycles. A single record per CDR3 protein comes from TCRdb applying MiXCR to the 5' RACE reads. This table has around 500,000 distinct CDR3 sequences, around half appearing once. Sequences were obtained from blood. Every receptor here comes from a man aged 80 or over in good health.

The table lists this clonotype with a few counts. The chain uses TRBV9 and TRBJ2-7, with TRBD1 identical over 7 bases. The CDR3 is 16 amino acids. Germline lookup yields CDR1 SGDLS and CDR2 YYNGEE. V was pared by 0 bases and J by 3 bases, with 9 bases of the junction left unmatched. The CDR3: CASSVDLSGGLYEQYF. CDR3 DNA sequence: TGTGCCAGCAGCGTAGATTTGTCAGGGGGTCTCTACGAGCAGTACTTC.

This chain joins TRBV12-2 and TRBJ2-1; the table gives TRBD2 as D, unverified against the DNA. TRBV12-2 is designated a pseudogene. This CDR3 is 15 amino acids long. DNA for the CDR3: TGTGCAAGTCGCGCCGGGGACTCCTGTCACAATGAGCAGTTCTTC. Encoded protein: CASRAGDSCHNEQFF.

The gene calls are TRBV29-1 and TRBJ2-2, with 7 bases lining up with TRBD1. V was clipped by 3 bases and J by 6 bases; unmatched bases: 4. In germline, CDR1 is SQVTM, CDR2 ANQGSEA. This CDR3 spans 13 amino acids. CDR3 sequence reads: CSVDPGGSGELFF. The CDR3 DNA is TGCAGCGTTGACCCAGGGGGTTCCGGGGAGCTGTTTTTT.

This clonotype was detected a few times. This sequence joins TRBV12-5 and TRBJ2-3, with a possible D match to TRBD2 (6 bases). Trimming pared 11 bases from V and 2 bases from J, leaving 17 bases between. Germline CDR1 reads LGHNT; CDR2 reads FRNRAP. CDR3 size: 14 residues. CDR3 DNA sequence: TGTGCTGAACGGGAAGCGGGTATCACAGATACGCAGTATTTT. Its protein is CAEREAGITDTQYF.

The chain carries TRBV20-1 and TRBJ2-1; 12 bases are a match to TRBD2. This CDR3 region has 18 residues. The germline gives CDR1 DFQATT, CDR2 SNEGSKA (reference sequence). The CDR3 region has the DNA TGCAGCGCTCCTGCACAGCTAGCGGGAGGGCCTGGCTACAATGAGCAGTTCTTC. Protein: CSAPAQLAGGPGYNEQFF.

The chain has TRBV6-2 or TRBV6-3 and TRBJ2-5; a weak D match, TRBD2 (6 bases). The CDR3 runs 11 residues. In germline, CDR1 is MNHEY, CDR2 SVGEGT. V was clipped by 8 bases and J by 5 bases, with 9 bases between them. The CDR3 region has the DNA TGTGCCAGCCGGGACTGGGAGACCCAGTACTTC. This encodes CASRDWETQYF.

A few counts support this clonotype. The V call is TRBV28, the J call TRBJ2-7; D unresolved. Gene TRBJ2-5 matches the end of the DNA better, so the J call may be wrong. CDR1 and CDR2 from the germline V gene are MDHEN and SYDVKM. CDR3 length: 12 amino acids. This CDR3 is CASSLALGTQYF. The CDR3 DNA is TGTGCCAGCAGTTTAGCCCTGGGGACCCAGTACTTC.

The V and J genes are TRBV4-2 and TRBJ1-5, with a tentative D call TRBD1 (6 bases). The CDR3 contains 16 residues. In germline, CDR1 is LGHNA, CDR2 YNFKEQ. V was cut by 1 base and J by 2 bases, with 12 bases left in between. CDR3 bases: TGTGCCAGCAGCCAAGGGTTCAGGGGAGGCAATCAGCCCCAGCATTTT. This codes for CASSQGFRGGNQPQHF.

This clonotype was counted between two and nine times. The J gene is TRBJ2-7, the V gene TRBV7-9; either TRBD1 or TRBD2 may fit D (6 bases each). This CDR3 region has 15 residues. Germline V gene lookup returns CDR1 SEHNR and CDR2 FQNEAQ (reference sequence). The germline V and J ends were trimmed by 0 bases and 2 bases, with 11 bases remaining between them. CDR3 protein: CASSLALGGTYEQYF. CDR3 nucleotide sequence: TGTGCCAGCAGCTTAGCGCTGGGGGGCACCTACGAGCAGTACTTC.

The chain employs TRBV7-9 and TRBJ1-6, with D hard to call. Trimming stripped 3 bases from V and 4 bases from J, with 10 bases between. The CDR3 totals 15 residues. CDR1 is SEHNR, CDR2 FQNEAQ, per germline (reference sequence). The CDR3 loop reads CASSFGPGYNSPLHF. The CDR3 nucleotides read TGTGCCAGCAGCTTCGGTCCGGGGTATAATTCACCCCTCCACTTT.

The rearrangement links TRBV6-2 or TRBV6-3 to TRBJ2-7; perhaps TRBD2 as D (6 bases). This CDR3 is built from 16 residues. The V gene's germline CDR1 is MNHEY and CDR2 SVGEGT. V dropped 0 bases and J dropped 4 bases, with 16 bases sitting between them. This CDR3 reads CASSYSREVGQYEQYF. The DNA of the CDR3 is TGTGCCAGCAGTTACTCGAGGGAGGTCGGTCAATACGAGCAGTACTTC.

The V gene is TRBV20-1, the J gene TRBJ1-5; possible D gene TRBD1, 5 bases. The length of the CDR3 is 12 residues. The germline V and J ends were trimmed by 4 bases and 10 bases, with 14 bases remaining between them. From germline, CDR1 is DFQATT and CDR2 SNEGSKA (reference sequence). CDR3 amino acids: CSANEGSNPQHF. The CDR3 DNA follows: TGCAGTGCTAACGAGGGGAGCAATCCCCAGCATTTT.

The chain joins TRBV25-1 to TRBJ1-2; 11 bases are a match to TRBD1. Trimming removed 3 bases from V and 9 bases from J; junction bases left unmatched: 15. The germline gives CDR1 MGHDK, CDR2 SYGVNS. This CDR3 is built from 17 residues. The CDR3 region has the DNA TGTGCCAGCAGTGATTCCTCCCGCTCCGGGACAGGGGGGAGCTACACCTTC. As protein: CASSDSSRSGTGGSYTF.

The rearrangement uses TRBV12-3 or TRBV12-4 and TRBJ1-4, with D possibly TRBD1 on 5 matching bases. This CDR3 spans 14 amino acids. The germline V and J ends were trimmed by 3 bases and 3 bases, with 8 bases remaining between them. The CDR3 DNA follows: TGTGCCAGCAGTTTCGGGGCGGCTAATGAAAAACTGTTTTTT. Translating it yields CASSFGAANEKLFF.

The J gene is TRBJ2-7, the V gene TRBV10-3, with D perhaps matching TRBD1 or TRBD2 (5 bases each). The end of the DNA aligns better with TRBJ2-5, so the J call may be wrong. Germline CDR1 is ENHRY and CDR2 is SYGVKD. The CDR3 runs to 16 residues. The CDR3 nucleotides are TGTGCCATCAGTGAGTCGACGGGTGGGGACCTTAGGACCCAGTACTTC. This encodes CAISESTGGDLRTQYF.

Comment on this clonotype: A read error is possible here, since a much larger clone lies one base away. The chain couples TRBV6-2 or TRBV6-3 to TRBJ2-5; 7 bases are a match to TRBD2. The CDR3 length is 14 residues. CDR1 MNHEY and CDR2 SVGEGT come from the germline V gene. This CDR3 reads CASSPRDYQEIQYF. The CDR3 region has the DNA TGTGCCAGCAGTCCCCGGGACTACCAAGAGATCCAGTACTTC.

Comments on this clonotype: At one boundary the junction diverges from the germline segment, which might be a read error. CDR3 sequence (DNA): TGCGCTAGCAGCCAAGACCACGGACCAGAGACCCAGTACTTC. It is translated as CASSQDHGPETQYF. The rearrangement uses TRBV4-1 and TRBJ2-5; no firm D call. The CDR3 is made up of 14 amino acids. Germline CDR1 and CDR2: MGHRA and YSYEKL.